Listed here are 8 T cell receptor beta chains from one sample, sequenced in a study of T cells after yellow fever vaccination. TCRdb fed the 5' RACE reads into MiXCR, producing one record per CDR3 protein. The sample lists more than 450,000 distinct CDR3 sequences, just over 20% seen once, with about 16% in the top ten. Sequences were derived from PBMCs, sampled approximately 22 days after the first yellow fever vaccination. The receptors here all came from a man between 18 and 35 years old who received the YFV17D yellow fever vaccine.

This clonotype was seen a handful of times. The genes are TRBV27 and TRBJ2-7; the match to TRBD2 covers 8 bases. Germline V gene data show CDR1 as MNHEY and CDR2 as SMNVEV (reference sequence). The CDR3 runs 15 residues. J was trimmed by 3 bases and V by 5 bases; bases with no gene match: 9. CDR3 residues: CASSPSGGPYYEQYF. DNA of the CDR3: TGTGCCAGCAGTCCAAGCGGGGGCCCTTACTACGAGCAGTACTTC.

This clonotype appeared a few times. V gene TRBV6-2 or TRBV6-3 combines with J gene TRBJ1-1, with 8 bases identical to TRBD1. The CDR3 runs to 14 residues. V trimming: 1 base; J trimming: 7 bases; junction bases outside the gene matches: 5. Germline-derived CDR1 and CDR2 are MNHEY and SVGEGT. The CDR3 DNA sequence: TGTGCCAGCAGTTACTTCGGACAGGGTCTTGAAGCTTTCTTT. It specifies CASSYFGQGLEAFF.

This clonotype was picked up many times. V usage is TRBV12-3 or TRBV12-4 and J usage is TRBJ2-3; no clear D gene. With 3 bases removed from V and 4 bases from J, the gap between germline ends came to 8 bases. The CDR3 spans 13 residues. Here the CDR3 DNA reads TGTGCCAGCAGTTTTAGGGTTCCAGATACGCAGTATTTT. Translation gives CASSFRVPDTQYF.

The rearrangement joins TRBV3-1 to TRBJ1-6; possible D gene TRBD1, 5 bases. Germline CDR1 and CDR2: LGHDT and YNNKEL (reference sequence). The V gene lost 6 bases and the J gene lost 3 bases, with 12 bases spanning the gap. The CDR3 runs to 15 residues. The CDR3 DNA is TGTGCCAGCAGTCTGGGACGGTACTATAATTCACCCCTCCACTTT. Protein sequence: CASSLGRYYNSPLHF.

V and J are TRBV20-1 and TRBJ2-6; no clear D gene. The CDR3 is 14 amino acids. V was pared by 3 bases and J by 2 bases, with 8 bases between. Germline CDR1 reads DFQATT; CDR2 reads SNEGSKA (reference sequence). CDR3 DNA sequence: TGCAGTGCTAGGTGGAGAACTGGGGCCAACGTCCTGACTTTC. Its protein is CSARWRTGANVLTF.

This clonotype has a handful of counts. V usage is TRBV11-2 and J usage is TRBJ2-7; 8 nucleotides match TRBD1. The CDR3 runs 16 residues. V lost 5 bases and J lost 2; bases outside the gene matches: 11. The germline V gene has CDR1 SGHAT and CDR2 FQNNGV. Here the CDR3 DNA reads TGTGCCAGCAGCCCCCGACGGACAGGGCTCACCTACGAGCAGTACTTC. This gives the protein CASSPRRTGLTYEQYF.

This chain connects TRBV18 to TRBJ2-5, with 7 bases matching TRBD1. After removal of 2 bases from V and 4 bases from J, the junction contained 4 bases not matched to a gene. The length of the CDR3 is 14 residues. Germline V CDR1 and CDR2: KGHSH, LQKENI. The CDR3 loop is CASSPDRVTETQYF. The CDR3 DNA is TGTGCCAGCTCACCAGACAGGGTGACAGAGACCCAGTACTTC.

This chain connects TRBV4-1 to TRBJ2-3, with D perhaps matching TRBD1 (5 bases). The CDR3 extends over 15 amino acids. Germline values: CDR1 MGHRA, CDR2 YSYEKL. With 5 bases removed from V and 3 bases from J, the gap between germline ends came to 15 bases. CDR3 sequence: CASSYSGYPTDTQYF. In DNA, the CDR3 is TGCGCCAGCAGCTACTCAGGGTATCCTACAGATACGCAGTATTTT.